These T cell receptor beta chains were read from a single sample in a study of naive and memory T cell subsets. TCRdb passed the UMI-ligation and nested PCR reads through MiXCR, listing each CDR3 protein once. The table lists fewer than 150,000 distinct CDR3 sequences, about 20% of them singletons, with approximately 0.63% in the top ten. Sequenced material: naive CD8+ T cells from blood. The receptors were sampled from a human donor in good health. Each CDR3 is given with its conserved first and last residue. A D gene is named only where the DNA matches it firmly. Only part of the rows carry a size: once, few, many, or a class if the clone is expanded.

v_call	d_call	j_call	clone_size	cdr3_nt	cdr3_aa
TRBV29-1	.	TRBJ1-1	few	TGCAGCGTCTTCCTGGGGGGGGTCGAAGCTTTCTTT	CSVFLGGVEAFF
TRBV27	.	TRBJ2-7	few	TGTGCCAGCAGCTACTTCGGGGGGCGCGACGAGCAGTACTTC	CASSYFGGRDEQYF
TRBV27	TRBD2	TRBJ2-1	.	TGTGCCAGCGTACCAAGGGGGACTAGCGGTTCAAGCTCCTACAATGAGCAGTTCTTC	CASVPRGTSGSSSYNEQFF
TRBV9	.	TRBJ2-1	few	TGTGCCAGCACCCCCCAAGGAAAGTACAATGAGCAGTTCTTC	CASTPQGKYNEQFF
TRBV29-1	.	TRBJ2-5	.	TGCAGCGTTCTAGATTCGAGGCCCGGAGAGACCCAGTACTTC	CSVLDSRPGETQYF
TRBV6-2/TRBV6-3	.	TRBJ2-2	.	TGTGCCAGCAGTTACTCGGGACAAAACACCGGGGAGCTGTTTTTT	CASSYSGQNTGELFF
TRBV19	.	TRBJ2-7	few	TGTGCCAGTAGTCTGACGGACAGCTCCTACGAGCAGTACTTC	CASSLTDSSYEQYF
TRBV28	.	TRBJ2-1	few	TGTGCCAGCAGTTTCAGCGCTGGTATATTCAATGAGCAGTTCTTC	CASSFSAGIFNEQFF
TRBV6-5	TRBD1	TRBJ2-7	few	TGTGCCAGCAGGCCGGGACAGGGGAACTACGAGCAGTACTTC	CASRPGQGNYEQYF
TRBV20-1	TRBD2	TRBJ2-7	.	TGCAGTGCTAGTCACGGGAGGGGAAGCTCCTACGAGCAGTACTTC	CSASHGRGSSYEQYF
TRBV27	TRBD2	TRBJ2-1	few	TGTGCCAGCATAGCGGGATACAATGAGCAGTTCTTC	CASIAGYNEQFF
TRBV28	TRBD2	TRBJ2-7	.	TGTGCCAGCAGTTCCCCTATCAGCGGGGCCTCCTACGAGCAGTACTTC	CASSSPISGASYEQYF
TRBV7-9	.	TRBJ2-6	.	TGTGCCAGCAGCTTAGGTGAAGGGGGAGCCCTCTCTGGGACCAACGTCCTGACTTTC	CASSLGEGGALSGTNVLTF
TRBV11-2	.	TRBJ2-7	few	TGTGCCAGCAGCTTAGATTTCAGGGTCGAGCAGTACTTC	CASSLDFRVEQYF
TRBV12-3/TRBV12-4	.	TRBJ2-1	few	TGTGCCAGCAGCTCGCTTAGGGGTGCCACGACTTATGATGAGCAGTTCTTC	CASSSLRGATTYDEQFF
TRBV28	.	TRBJ2-1	.	TGTGCCAGCAGTGAAATGAGGGGGAATGAGCAGTTCTTC	CASSEMRGNEQFF
TRBV9	.	TRBJ2-3	.	TGTGCCAGCAGCGTGCTGGGCACAGATACGCAGTATTTT	CASSVLGTDTQYF
TRBV3-1	.	TRBJ2-1	.	TGTGCCAGCAGTCTAGTGTCTAGCGAGTACAATGAGCAGTTCTTC	CASSLVSSEYNEQFF
TRBV7-7	.	TRBJ2-3	.	TGTGCCAGCAGCTTAGCAAATAGTCCAGATACGCAGTATTTT	CASSLANSPDTQYF
TRBV28	TRBD1	TRBJ2-1	few	TGTGCCAGCAGTTCAGCGCTAAGAGAGACAGGGGGGTTATACAATGAGCAGTTCTTC	CASSSALRETGGLYNEQFF
TRBV18	TRBD1	TRBJ2-5	.	TGTGCCAGCTCACAGACAGGGGAAGAGACCCAGTACTTC	CASSQTGEETQYF
TRBV4-1	.	TRBJ1-2	.	TGCGCCAGCAGCCAGATTGGCGAGGGGCTTAACTATGGCTACACCTTC	CASSQIGEGLNYGYTF
TRBV20-1	.	TRBJ1-4	.	TGCAGTGCTAGAGATGGGACATTAAGACAGAGAAATGAAAAACTGTTTTTT	CSARDGTLRQRNEKLFF
TRBV6-1	.	TRBJ1-2	.	TGTGCCATCCGGACAGCCAATAACTATGGCTACACCTTC	CAIRTANNYGYTF
TRBV11-1	TRBD2	TRBJ2-7	.	TGTGCCAGCAGCTTTTCAACACCGGGACTAGCGGGGGGCGAGCAGTACTTC	CASSFSTPGLAGGEQYF
TRBV28	.	TRBJ2-3	.	TGTGCCAGCAGTTTTTTGCGGGCGGTAGATACGCAGTATTTT	CASSFLRAVDTQYF
TRBV30	TRBD1	TRBJ2-7	.	TGTGCCTGGGCCAGTGGGACAGGGGACGAGCAGTACTTC	CAWASGTGDEQYF
TRBV5-1	.	TRBJ1-1	.	TGCGCCAGCAGCTTTTCGGTCCCGGGGGACACTGAAGCTTTCTTT	CASSFSVPGDTEAFF
TRBV12-3/TRBV12-4	.	TRBJ1-5	few	TGTGCCAGCAGCCTGGGTGAGCCCCAGCATTTT	CASSLGEPQHF
TRBV29-1	.	TRBJ2-3	.	TGCAGCGTCGCCGGGACTAGCACAGATACGCAGTATTTT	CSVAGTSTDTQYF
TRBV29-1	.	TRBJ1-3	few	TGCAGCGTTGATCCCAGGGAGGCTGGAAACACCATATATTTT	CSVDPREAGNTIYF
TRBV3-1	.	TRBJ2-7	few	TGTGCCAGCAGCCAAGAATGGTCCGAGCAGTACTTC	CASSQEWSEQYF
TRBV10-3	.	TRBJ2-1	.	TGTGCCATCAGTGAGTCGGGGACTGAGCAGTTCTTC	CAISESGTEQFF
TRBV24-1	.	TRBJ1-5	many	TGTGCCACCAGTGATCCTGCGGGTCAGCCCCAGCATTTT	CATSDPAGQPQHF
TRBV4-1	.	TRBJ1-3	.	TGCGCCAGCAGCCAAGTGGCCAGTTCCCTCTCTGGAAACACCATATATTTT	CASSQVASSLSGNTIYF
TRBV7-9	.	TRBJ2-3	.	TGTGCCAGCAGCCCGTGGAGCGGTGGCACAGATACGCAGTATTTT	CASSPWSGGTDTQYF
TRBV12-3/TRBV12-4	.	TRBJ1-5	few	TGTGCCAGCAGCCCAGGGGAGGCGAATCAGCCCCAGCATTTT	CASSPGEANQPQHF
TRBV27	.	TRBJ1-1	few	TGTGCCAGCAGTACCAGTATGAACACTGAAGCTTTCTTT	CASSTSMNTEAFF
TRBV29-1	.	TRBJ2-7	few	TGCAGCGTTGTGGTCAGTGCCTACGAGCAGTACTTC	CSVVVSAYEQYF
TRBV20-1	.	TRBJ2-1	few	TGCAGTGCTAGAGATAGTACAGGGTCCTACAATGAGCAGTTCTTC	CSARDSTGSYNEQFF
TRBV4-1	.	TRBJ2-5	few	TGCGCCAGCAGCCTAGCGCTCTCTCAGACCCAGTACTTC	CASSLALSQTQYF
TRBV28	TRBD1	TRBJ1-2	.	TGTGCCAGCAGTTTAGACAGGGACGAGAATGGCTACACCTTC	CASSLDRDENGYTF
TRBV7-9	.	TRBJ2-7	few	TGTGCCAGCAGCCCGCGAGCCGCGGACGGCCTAACCTACGAGCAGTACTTC	CASSPRAADGLTYEQYF
TRBV12-5	.	TRBJ2-5	many	TGTGCTAGTGGTTCTTCGGAGGAGACCCAGTACTTC	CASGSSEETQYF
TRBV6-5	TRBD1	TRBJ2-1	few	TGTGCCAGCAGTCGCCAGACAGGGAGTGAGCAGTTCTTC	CASSRQTGSEQFF
TRBV9	.	TRBJ2-1	.	TGTGCCAGCAGCGTATTCGGGACTGGCGATGAGCAGTTCTTC	CASSVFGTGDEQFF
TRBV19	TRBD2	TRBJ2-5	.	TGTGCCAGTAGTATAGATCTAGGAACTAGCGGCAAAGTGGAGACCCAGTACTTC	CASSIDLGTSGKVETQYF
TRBV6-5	.	TRBJ2-1	few	TGTGCCAGCAGTTCTGGACAATACAATGAGCAGTTCTTC	CASSSGQYNEQFF
TRBV30	TRBD1	TRBJ1-2	.	TGTGCCTACAACCCCGGGACAGGGTTGGGCTATGGCTACACCTTC	CAYNPGTGLGYGYTF
TRBV6-6	.	TRBJ2-7	few	TGTGCCAGCAATGGCCGGGACACTGAGCAGTACTTC	CASNGRDTEQYF
TRBV30	TRBD2	TRBJ2-2	.	TGTGCCTCCACAACTAGCGGGAGGAGCGCCGGGGAGCTGTTTTTT	CASTTSGRSAGELFF
TRBV7-9	TRBD2	TRBJ2-7	.	TGTGCCAGCACGACTAGCGGAGATTACGAGCAGTACTTC	CASTTSGDYEQYF
TRBV6-5	TRBD1	TRBJ2-5	.	TGTGCCAGCAATACCTACCTTAACAGGGGCCAAGAGACCCAGTACTTC	CASNTYLNRGQETQYF
TRBV7-7	.	TRBJ2-7	few	TGTGCCAGCAGCCGAGGTCCGGGGCAGAACTACGAGCAGTACTTC	CASSRGPGQNYEQYF